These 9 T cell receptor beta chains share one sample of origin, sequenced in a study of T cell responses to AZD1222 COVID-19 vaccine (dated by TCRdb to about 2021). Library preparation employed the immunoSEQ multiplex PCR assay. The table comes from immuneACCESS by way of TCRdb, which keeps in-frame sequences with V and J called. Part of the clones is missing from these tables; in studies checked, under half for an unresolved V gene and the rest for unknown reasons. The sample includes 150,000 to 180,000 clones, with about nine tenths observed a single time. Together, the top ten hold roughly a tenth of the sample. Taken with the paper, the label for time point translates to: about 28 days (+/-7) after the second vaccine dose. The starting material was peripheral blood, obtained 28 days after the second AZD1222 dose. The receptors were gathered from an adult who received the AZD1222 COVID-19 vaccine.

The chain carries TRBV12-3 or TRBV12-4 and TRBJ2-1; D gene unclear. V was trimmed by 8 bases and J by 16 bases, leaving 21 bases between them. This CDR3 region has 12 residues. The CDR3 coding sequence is TGTGCCAGCTCACCCCCTCGAGAGGTCAAATTCTTC. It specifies CASSPPREVKFF.

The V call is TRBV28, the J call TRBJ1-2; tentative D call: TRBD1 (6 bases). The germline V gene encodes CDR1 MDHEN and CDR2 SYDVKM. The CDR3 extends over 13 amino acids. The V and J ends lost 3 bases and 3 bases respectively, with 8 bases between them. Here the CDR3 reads CASSLGGHYGYTF. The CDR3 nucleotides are TGTGCCAGCAGTTTGGGGGGCCACTATGGCTACACCTTC.

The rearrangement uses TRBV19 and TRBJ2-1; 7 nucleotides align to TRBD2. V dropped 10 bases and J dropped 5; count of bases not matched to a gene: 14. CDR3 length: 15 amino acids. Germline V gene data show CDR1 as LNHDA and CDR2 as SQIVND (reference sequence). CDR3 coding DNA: TGTGCCACTTATGCTAGCGGCCTGGGAGACAATGAGCAGTTCTTC. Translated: CATYASGLGDNEQFF.

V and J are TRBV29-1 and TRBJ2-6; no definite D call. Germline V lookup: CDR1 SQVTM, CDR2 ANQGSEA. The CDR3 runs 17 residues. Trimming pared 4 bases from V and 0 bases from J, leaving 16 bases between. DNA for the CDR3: TGCAGCGTTGTGGGGTCAGGCGTAACCTCTGGGGCCAACGTCCTGACTTTC. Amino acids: CSVVGSGVTSGANVLTF.

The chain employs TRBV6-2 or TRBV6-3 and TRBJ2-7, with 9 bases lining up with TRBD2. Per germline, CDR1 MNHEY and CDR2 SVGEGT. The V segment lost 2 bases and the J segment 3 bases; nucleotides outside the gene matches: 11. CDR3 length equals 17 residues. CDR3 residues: CASSYLAGGPNDYEQYF. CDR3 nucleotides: TGTGCCAGCAGTTACCTGGCGGGAGGGCCGAACGACTACGAGCAGTACTTC.

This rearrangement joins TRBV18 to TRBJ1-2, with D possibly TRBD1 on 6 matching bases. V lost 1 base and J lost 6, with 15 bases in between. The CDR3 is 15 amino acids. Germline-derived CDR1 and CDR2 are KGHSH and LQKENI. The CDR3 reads CASSPLGQAVHGYTF. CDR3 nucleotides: TGTGCCAGCTCACCACTGGGACAAGCCGTCCATGGCTACACCTTC.

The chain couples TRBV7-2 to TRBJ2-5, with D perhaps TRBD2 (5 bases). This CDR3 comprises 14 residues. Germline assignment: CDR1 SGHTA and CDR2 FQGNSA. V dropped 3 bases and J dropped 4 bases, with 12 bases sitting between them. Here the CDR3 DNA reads TGTGCCAGCAGCTTCCAGACGGCGGGAGAGACCCAGTACTTC. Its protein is CASSFQTAGETQYF.

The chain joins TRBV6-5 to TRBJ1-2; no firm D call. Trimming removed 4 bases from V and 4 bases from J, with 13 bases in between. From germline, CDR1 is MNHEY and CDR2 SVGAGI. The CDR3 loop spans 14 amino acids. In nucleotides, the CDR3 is TGTGCCAGCAGTTCCACCGGGCGGGGCTATGGCTACACCTTC. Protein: CASSSTGRGYGYTF.

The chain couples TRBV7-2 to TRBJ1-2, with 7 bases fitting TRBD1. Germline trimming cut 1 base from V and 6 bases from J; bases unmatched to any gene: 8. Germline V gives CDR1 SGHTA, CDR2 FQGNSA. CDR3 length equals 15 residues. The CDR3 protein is CASSLGWQGVNGYTF. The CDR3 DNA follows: TGTGCCAGCAGCTTAGGGTGGCAGGGGGTAAATGGCTACACCTTC.